These 31 T cell receptor delta chains originate from one sample sequenced in a study of gamma-delta chains in newborns, infants, children (dated by TCRdb to between 2019 and 2020). This sample was sequenced with an Illumina MiSeq. TCRdb called clones anew from the public reads via CATT; matching DNA rows were later pooled. This sample lists several thousand delta-chain clones; roughly a tenth were detected once. Together, the top ten hold approximately 11% of the sample. The sample was blood. These receptors were collected from a child who was a newborn, infant or young child, either healthy, febrile or measles-vaccinated (not recorded which).

On this clone itself: Since a far larger clone is one base different, this is likely a read error. Distinct nucleotide sequences in the sample also encode this CDR3. J is TRDJ2 and V is TRDV2, with TRDD3 matching over 12 bases. The length of the CDR3 is 16 residues. CDR1 and CDR2 (germline): GEAIGNYY, EKD. DNA of the CDR3: TGTGCCTGTGATTTTCTGGGGGATACGGTGACGGCACAACTCTTCTTT. This translates into CACDFLGDTVTAQLFF.

This clone was detected a few times. The gene calls are TRDV2 and TRDJ2, with D tentatively TRDD3 (5 bases). V lost 0 bases to trimming and J lost 8 bases, with 18 bases between them. This CDR3 contains 16 residues. Germline V gene lookup returns CDR1 GEAIGNYY and CDR2 EKD. CDR3 in amino acids: CACDTLSIGEGAQLFF. CDR3 coding DNA: TGTGCCTGTGACACCCTTTCTATTGGGGAAGGGGCACAACTCTTCTTT.

The rearrangement links TRDV2 to TRDJ2; TRDD3 might be the D (6 bases). TCRdb lists no J gene, so it was determined here by aligning the DNA to germline. This CDR3 comprises 16 residues. The ends were cut back, 3 bases at V and 2 bases at J, with 15 bases in the middle. The germline V gene has CDR1 GEAIGNYY and CDR2 EKD. The CDR3 spells CACDARGDALTAQLFF. CDR3 DNA sequence: TGTGCCTGTGACGCAAGGGGGGACGCGTTGACAGCACAACTCTTCTTT.

V usage is TRDV2 and J usage is TRDJ2; D not resolved. The J gene, absent from TCRdb, was called here by matching the DNA to germline. The CDR3 is 17 residues long. The germline V gene encodes CDR1 GEAIGNYY and CDR2 EKD. The ends were cut back, 0 bases at V and 8 bases at J, with 21 bases in the middle. Here the CDR3 reads CACDTVDGLRKTAQLFF. In DNA form, the CDR3 reads TGTGCCTGTGACACCGTGGACGGCCTAAGAAAGACGGCACAACTCTTCTTT.

This clone was detected a few times. This likely stems from a read error, as it lies one base from a far larger clone. The sample carries other DNA sequences with the same CDR3. The rearrangement links TRDV2 to TRDJ3, with 9 bases aligning to TRDD3. The CDR3 is made up of 16 amino acids. CDR1 GEAIGNYY and CDR2 EKD come from the germline V gene. CDR3: CACDSGDTWDTRQMFF. DNA of the CDR3: TGTGCCTGTGACTCGGGGGATACCTGGGACACCCGCCAGATGTTTTTC.

Sample share makes this clone medium-sized. This may come from a read error, since a much larger clone is one base off. The chain is built from TRDV2 and TRDJ1; 8 nucleotides agree with TRDD3. Germline V gives CDR1 GEAIGNYY, CDR2 EKD. This CDR3 region has 14 residues. V dropped 3 bases and J dropped 0; count of bases not matched to a gene: 2. The DNA of the CDR3 is TGTGCCTGTGACTTACTGGGGGACACCGATAAACTCATCTTT. This encodes CACDLLGDTDKLIF.

On this clone: A much larger clone differs by one base, so this may be a read error. J is TRDJ3 and V is TRDV2; 7 nucleotides match TRDD3. Germline V gene lookup returns CDR1 GEAIGNYY and CDR2 EKD. V shed 3 bases and J 0 bases; nucleotides not matched to a gene: 7. This CDR3 region has 18 residues. CDR3 in amino acids: CACDAGGSLSWDTRQMFF. The CDR3 DNA reads TGTGCCTGTGACGCCGGGGGATCCCTCTCCTGGGACACCCGACAGATGTTTTTC.

This clone ranks as medium-sized. This rearrangement joins TRDV2 to TRDJ3, with D maybe TRDD3 (6 bases). The CDR3 has 18 residues. V was shortened by 1 base and J by 0 bases, with 12 bases between the two germline ends. In germline, CDR1 is GEAIGNYY, CDR2 EKD. In DNA, the CDR3 is TGTGCCTGTGACACTGGGGGTTTAAGCTCCTGGGACACCCGACAGATGTTTTTC. It codes for CACDTGGLSSWDTRQMFF.

About this clone: A much larger clone sits a single nucleotide away, making a read error possible. This specimen includes other DNA sequences encoding the same CDR3. V usage is TRDV2 and J usage is TRDJ3; 10 bases align to TRDD3. The CDR3 is made up of 17 amino acids. The germline V gene has CDR1 GEAIGNYY and CDR2 EKD. CDR3 in amino acids: CACDTGGYGWDTRQMFF. CDR3 bases: TGCGCCTGTGACACCGGGGGATACGGCTGGGACACCCGACAGATGTTTTTC.

Remarks on this clone: A clone one base away is much larger, so this may be a read error. Different DNA sequences within this sample yield the same CDR3. The V call is TRDV2, the J call TRDJ3; 12 positions agree with TRDD3. This CDR3 region has 21 residues. CDR1 and CDR2 from the germline V gene are GEAIGNYY and EKD. The CDR3 DNA reads TGTGCCTGTGACTCCCCATACTGGGGGATACTTCTCTCCTGGGACACCCGACAGATGTTCTTC. Protein product: CACDSPYWGILLSWDTRQMFF.

A remark on this clone: This may be a read error: a much more frequent sequence differs by one nucleotide. This sequence joins TRDV2 and TRDJ3, with D perhaps TRDD3 (6 bases). CDR1 is GEAIGNYY and CDR2 is EKD in the germline V gene. There are 18 residues in the CDR3. CDR3 sequence (DNA): TGTGCCTGTGACACCTTTGGGGGCTACTCCTGGGACACCCGACTGATGTTTTTC. Translating gives CACDTFGGYSWDTRLMFF.

Details on this clone: This is likely an artifact of a read error, given a far larger clone one base away. The chain joins TRDV2 to TRDJ2, with 7 positions matching TRDD3. There are 15 residues in the CDR3. CDR1 GEAIGNYY and CDR2 EKD come from the germline V gene. CDR3 residues: CACATGGFPAAQLFF. The CDR3 DNA reads as TGTGCCTGTGCCACCGGGGGATTCCCGGCAGCACAACTCTTCTTT.

This clone is medium-sized (0.01 to 0.1%) within its sample. The same CDR3 is also encoded by other DNA sequences in this sample. The chain joins TRDV2 to TRDJ3; 9 bases line up with TRDD3. The V and J ends lost 1 base and 0 bases, in that order; junction bases with no gene match: 6. Per germline, CDR1 GEAIGNYY and CDR2 EKD. The CDR3 loop spans 19 amino acids. The CDR3: CACDTSYWGSSWDTRQMFF. The DNA of the CDR3 is TGTGCCTGTGACACGTCTTACTGGGGGAGCTCCTGGGACACCCGACAGATGTTTTTC.

This clone is classed as large. This specimen includes other DNA sequences encoding the same CDR3. The chain is built from TRDV2 and TRDJ1, with a weak D call TRDD3 (6 bases). CDR1 is GEAIGNYY and CDR2 is EKD in the germline V gene. V gave up 0 bases and J gave up 2 bases, with 6 bases separating them. The CDR3 consists of 13 residues. In DNA, the CDR3 is TGTGCCTGTGACACCGGGGATACCGATAAACTCATCTTT. It yields the protein CACDTGDTDKLIF.

By sample share, this clone is medium-sized. V and J are TRDV1 and TRDJ1; 8 bases are shared with TRDD3. Germline V lookup: CDR1 TSWWSYY, CDR2 QGS. After removal of 3 bases from V and 0 bases from J, the junction contained 9 bases not matched to a gene. The CDR3 length is 17 residues. This CDR3 is CALGERPGDMYTDKLIF. The CDR3 nucleotides are TGTGCTCTTGGGGAGCGGCCGGGGGATATGTACACCGATAAACTCATCTTT.

Within the sample, this clone is medium-sized. In the same sample, other DNA sequences code for this CDR3. The chain joins TRDV2 to TRDJ3; 13 bases map to TRDD3. Germline V lookup: CDR1 GEAIGNYY, CDR2 EKD. The CDR3 loop spans 20 amino acids. V lost 0 bases, J lost 0 bases, and 4 bases stayed unmatched. The CDR3 is CACDTVLGDTSSWDTRQMFF. DNA of the CDR3: TGTGCCTGTGACACCGTACTGGGGGATACGAGCTCCTGGGACACCCGACAGATGTTTTTC.

To note about this clone: A read error may be the cause here, since a much bigger clone is one base away. No V gene was called here, but the J gene is TRDJ3; the table's D call of TRDD3 was not tested on the DNA. The CDR3 covers 22 residues. Here the CDR3 reads CARDPLATGGYPRSWDTRQMFF. The CDR3 bases are TGTGCCCGGGATCCTCTGGCTACTGGGGGATACCCCCGCTCCTGGGACACCCGACAGATGTTTTTC.

Relative to its sample, this clone is large. The chain joins TRDV2 to TRDJ3, with 10 positions matching TRDD3. The CDR3 is 20 amino acids. From germline, CDR1 is GEAIGNYY and CDR2 EKD. V was clipped by 1 base and J by 0 bases; unmatched bases: 8. The chain's CDR3 is CACDTSFGGYPSWDTRQMFF. In DNA form, the CDR3 reads TGTGCCTGTGACACGAGCTTTGGGGGATACCCCTCCTGGGACACCCGACAGATGTTTTTC.

This clone has just a few counts. The CDR3 nucleotides read TGTGCCTGTGACACTGGGGGATACACCAGGTCCTGGGACACCCGACAGATGTTTTTC. Protein sequence: CACDTGGYTRSWDTRQMFF. The chain is built from TRDV2 and TRDJ3, with TRDD3 matching over 10 bases. The junction had 6 bases not matched to a gene; V was cut back by 1 base and J by 1 base. CDR3 size: 19 residues. The germline V gene has CDR1 GEAIGNYY and CDR2 EKD.

Turning to this clone: A read error may be the cause here, since a much bigger clone is one base away. The same CDR3 can be traced to other DNA sequences in this sample. The chain joins TRAV29/DV5 to TRDJ1, with a weak D call TRDD3 (6 bases). The CDR3 is made up of 15 amino acids. The germline gives CDR1 NSMFDY, CDR2 ISSIKDK. The CDR3 bases are TGTGCAGCAAGCATGGTCCCGGGGGACACCGATAAACTCATCTTC. The encoded protein is CAASMVPGDTDKLIF.

The chain links TRDV1 to TRDJ2; D is uncertain. V was clipped by 4 bases and J by 0 bases, with 36 bases between them. The CDR3 has 24 amino acids. Germline CDR1 TSWWSYY, CDR2 QGS. CDR3 in DNA: TGTGCTCTTGGGGGGATCACAACTAGCCACCTGAGGGAGGATGGAGTCGCTTTGACAGCACAACTCTTCTTT. It specifies CALGGITTSHLREDGVALTAQLFF.

This clone was seen a few times. TCRdb pairs this DNA with a much larger clone's protein that differs at residue 9, likely a read error; the protein shown was translated from the DNA. The chain employs TRDV2 and TRDJ1; 10 nucleotides line up with TRDD3. CDR3 size: 17 residues. CDR1 is GEAIGNYY and CDR2 is EKD in the germline V gene. With 7 bases clipped from V and 0 bases from J, the junction kept 13 bases outside the gene matches. The CDR3 loop reads CACLSTGGSWYTDKLIF. Here the CDR3 DNA reads TGTGCCTGCCTTTCTACTGGGGGATCTTGGTACACCGATAAACTCATCTTT.

A few counts support this clone. This may be a read error: a much more frequent sequence differs by one nucleotide. The chain has TRDV2 and TRDJ3, with 7 bases lining up with TRDD3. V dropped 3 bases and J dropped 5; count of bases not matched to a gene: 12. The CDR3 totals 18 residues. The germline gives CDR1 GEAIGNYY, CDR2 EKD. The CDR3 region is CACDPVMGEPRDTRQMFF. The CDR3 DNA follows: TGTGCCTGTGACCCGGTTATGGGGGAACCCCGGGACACCCGACAGATGTTTTTC.

This clone appeared a few times. A single base separates this from a much larger clone, so it may be a read error. V gene TRDV2 combines with J gene TRDJ2; unclear D gene. CDR1 and CDR2 from the germline V gene are GEAIGNYY and EKD. The ends were cut back, 2 bases at V and 1 base at J, with 10 bases in the middle. The CDR3 contains 15 residues. CDR3 DNA sequence: TGTGCCTGTGACATACTGAGGGATTTGACAGCACAACTCTTCTTT. The encoded protein is CACDILRDLTAQLFF.

As concerns this clone: Given a much more abundant clone one base away, this may be a read error. This CDR3 is also generated by other DNA sequences in the sample. The CDR3 coding sequence is TGTGCCTGCGACACGTTGCGGGGTTTGGGGGATACCAGTTTGACAGCACAACTCTTCTTT. Translating it yields CACDTLRGLGDTSLTAQLFF. The chain is built from TRDV2 and TRDJ2; 10 nucleotides line up with TRDD3. CDR3 length equals 20 residues. The V gene's germline CDR1 is GEAIGNYY and CDR2 EKD.

Turning to this clone: This may stem from a read error, because a much larger clone lies one nucleotide away. Within the sample, other DNA sequences also encode this same CDR3. Written as DNA, the CDR3 is TGTGCAGCAAGCGAGGGTTCCACTACTGGGGGACGCTCCTGGGATACCCGACAGATGTTTTTC. Its protein product is CAASEGSTTGGRSWDTRQMFF. This rearrangement joins TRAV29/DV5 to TRDJ3; the match to TRDD3 covers 9 bases. The CDR3 totals 21 residues. Germline V gives CDR1 NSMFDY, CDR2 ISSIKDK.

This clone showed up just a few times. TCRdb attributes to this sequence the protein of a much larger clone, which differs from the DNA translation at residue 6; a read error is likely, and the protein displayed is translated from the DNA. The chain uses TRDV2 and TRDJ3; TRDD3 might be the D (6 bases). No J gene is reported in TCRdb; it was inferred here by comparing the DNA with germline. V was clipped by 4 bases and J by 0 bases, with 12 bases between them. CDR1 and CDR2 (germline): GEAIGNYY, EKD. This CDR3 comprises 17 residues. CDR3 in DNA: TGTGCCTGTGAGTACGGGGGGAGCTCCTGGGACACCCGACAGATGTTTTTC. Residues: CACEYGGSSWDTRQMFF.

By share, this clone counts as medium-sized. The chain joins TRDV2 to TRDJ3; TRDD3 aligns across 10 bases. Germline assignment: CDR1 GEAIGNYY and CDR2 EKD. V shed 1 base and J 2 bases; nucleotides not matched to a gene: 4. The CDR3 length is 18 residues. DNA of the CDR3: TGTGCCTGTGACACTGGGGGATACCGTACCTGGGACACCCGACAGATGTTTTTC. It translates to CACDTGGYRTWDTRQMFF.

By share, this clone ranks as medium-sized. The chain combines TRDV2 with TRDJ3, with 10 bases lining up with TRDD3. Trimming took 3 bases from V and 0 from J; bases not matched to a gene: 16. This CDR3 region has 22 residues. The germline gives CDR1 GEAIGNYY, CDR2 EKD. This CDR3 reads CACDPITLGDRRSSWDTRQMFF. CDR3 bases: TGTGCCTGTGACCCTATCACGCTGGGGGATAGAAGGAGCTCCTGGGACACCCGACAGATGTTTTTC.

As for this clone: A read error is the likely source, as a far larger clone sits one nucleotide away. Other DNA sequences in the sample encode the same CDR3. The chain recombines TRDV2 with TRDJ2; unclear D gene. The CDR3 contains 15 residues. The germline CDR1 and CDR2 sequences are GEAIGNYY and EKD. Trimming took off 3 bases at V and 8 bases at J, with 18 bases between the two ends. CDR3 loop: CACDPLPQPTAQLFF. DNA of the CDR3: TGTGCCTGTGACCCCCTGCCCCAGCCGACGGCACAACTCTTCTTT.

Comments on this clone: Mismatch with germline at one junction end may stem from a read error. The same CDR3 is also encoded by other DNA sequences in this sample. This chain links TRDV2 with TRDJ3, with TRDD3 matching 9 bases. The CDR3 covers 18 residues. Germline V CDR1 and CDR2: GEAIGNYY, EKD. CDR3 nucleotides: TGTGCCTGCGACACCGTTGGGGGATACTCCTGGGACACCCGACAGATGTTTTTC. Residues: CACDTVGGYSWDTRQMFF.